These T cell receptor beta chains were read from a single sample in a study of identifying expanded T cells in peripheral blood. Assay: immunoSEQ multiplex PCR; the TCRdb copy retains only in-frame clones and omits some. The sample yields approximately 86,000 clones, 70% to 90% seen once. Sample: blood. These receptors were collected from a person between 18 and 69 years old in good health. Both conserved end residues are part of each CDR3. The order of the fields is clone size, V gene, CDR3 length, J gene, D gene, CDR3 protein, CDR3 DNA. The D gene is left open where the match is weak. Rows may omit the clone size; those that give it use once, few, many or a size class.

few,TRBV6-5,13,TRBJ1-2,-,CASRTGRDYGYTF,TGTGCCAGCAGAACAGGGAGGGACTATGGCTACACCTTC
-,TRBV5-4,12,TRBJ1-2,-,CASSEGVYGYTF,TGTGCCAGCAGCGAGGGGGTCTATGGCTACACCTTC
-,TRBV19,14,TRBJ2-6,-,CATRWGGGANVLTF,TGTGCCACCAGGTGGGGTGGTGGGGCCAACGTCCTGACTTTC
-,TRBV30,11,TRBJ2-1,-,CAWSVNNEQFF,TGTGCCTGGAGTGTTAACAATGAGCAGTTCTTC
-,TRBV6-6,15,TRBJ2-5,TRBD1,CASSPPGQGQETQYF,TGTGCCAGCAGTCCCCCCGGACAGGGCCAAGAGACCCAGTACTTC
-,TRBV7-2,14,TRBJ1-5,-,CASSPGQGEQPQHF,TGTGCCAGCAGCCCGGGGCAGGGCGAACAGCCCCAGCATTTT
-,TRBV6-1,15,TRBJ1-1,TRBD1,CATRQPRTGNTEAFF,TGTGCCACCCGACAGCCCAGGACAGGGAACACTGAAGCTTTCTTT
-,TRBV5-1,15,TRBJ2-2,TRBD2,CASSFYAGGSGELFF,TGCGCCAGCAGCTTTTATGCGGGAGGTAGCGGGGAGCTGTTTTTT
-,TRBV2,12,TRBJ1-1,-,CASNLEGTEAFF,TGTGCCAGCAACCTGGAAGGCACTGAAGCTTTCTTT
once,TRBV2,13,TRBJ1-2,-,CASRNRNSHGYTF,TGTGCCAGCAGAAACAGGAATTCTCATGGCTACACCTTC
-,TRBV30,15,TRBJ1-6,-,CAWSVLGSYNSPLHF,TGTGCCTGGAGTGTCTTGGGGAGCTATAATTCACCCCTCCACTTT
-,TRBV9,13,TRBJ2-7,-,CASSVERGGEQYF,TGTGCCAGCAGCGTAGAACGGGGTGGGGAGCAGTACTTC
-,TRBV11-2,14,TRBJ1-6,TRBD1,CASSLGQGGSPLHF,TGTGCCAGCAGCTTAGGACAGGGTGGTTCACCCCTCCACTTT
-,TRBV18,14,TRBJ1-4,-,CASSPGQSNEKLFF,TGTGCCAGCTCACCAGGCCAGTCGAATGAAAAACTGTTTTTT
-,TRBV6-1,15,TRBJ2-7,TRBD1,CASSEGQGATYEQYF,TGTGCCAGCAGTGAGGGACAGGGGGCAACCTACGAGCAGTACTTC
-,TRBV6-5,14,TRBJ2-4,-,CASTPGQSSDIQYF,TGTGCCAGCACCCCAGGGCAGTCGTCCGACATTCAGTACTTC
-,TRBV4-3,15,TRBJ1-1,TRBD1,CASSQDTPGGTEAFF,TGCGCCAGCAGCCAAGATACCCCAGGGGGGACTGAAGCTTTCTTT
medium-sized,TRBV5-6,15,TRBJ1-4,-,CASSGQKGANEKLFF,TGTGCCAGCAGCGGTCAGAAGGGAGCTAATGAAAAACTGTTTTTT
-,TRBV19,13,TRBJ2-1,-,CASSIGMIDEQFF,TGTGCCAGTAGTATTGGGATGATCGATGAGCAGTTCTTC
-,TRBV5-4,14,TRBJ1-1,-,CASSPLMGNTEAFF,TGTGCCAGCAGCCCCCTCATGGGGAACACTGAAGCTTTCTTT
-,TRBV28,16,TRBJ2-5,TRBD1,CASSSLWDRKGETQYF,TGTGCCAGCAGTTCCCTTTGGGACAGGAAGGGAGAGACCCAGTACTTC
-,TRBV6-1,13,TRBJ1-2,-,CASSEAGYYGYTF,TGTGCCAGCAGTGAAGCAGGGTACTATGGCTACACCTTC
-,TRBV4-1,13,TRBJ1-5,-,CASSLTANQPQHF,TGCGCCAGCAGCCTGACAGCCAATCAGCCCCAGCATTTT
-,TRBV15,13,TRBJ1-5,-,CATSARISEPQHF,TGTGCCACCAGCGCGAGAATTAGTGAACCCCAGCATTTT
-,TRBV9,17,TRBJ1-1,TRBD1,CASSTPGGDRVNTEAFF,TGTGCCAGCAGCACCCCGGGAGGAGACAGGGTGAACACTGAAGCTTTCTTT
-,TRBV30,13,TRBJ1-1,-,CAWRDYSNTEAFF,TGTGCCTGGAGGGACTACTCGAACACTGAAGCTTTCTTT
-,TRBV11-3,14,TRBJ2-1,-,CASSLDFGGRGQFF,TGTGCCAGCAGCTTAGATTTCGGGGGGCGCGGGCAGTTCTTC
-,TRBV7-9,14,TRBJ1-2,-,CASSLMNRGYGYTF,TGTGCCAGCAGCTTAATGAATCGGGGCTATGGCTACACCTTC
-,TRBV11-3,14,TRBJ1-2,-,CASSGDIPNYGYTF,TGTGCCAGCAGCGGGGACATTCCTAACTATGGCTACACCTTC
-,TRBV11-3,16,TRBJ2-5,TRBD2,CASSSLAGGTGETQYF,TGTGCCAGCAGCTCACTAGCGGGGGGGACGGGGGAGACCCAGTACTTC
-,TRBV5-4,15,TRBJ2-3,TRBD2,CASSFRTSATDTQYF,TGTGCCAGCAGCTTCCGGACTAGCGCCACAGATACGCAGTATTTT
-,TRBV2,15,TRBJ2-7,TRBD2,CASTGLASDYYEQYF,TGTGCCAGCACCGGACTAGCTTCCGACTACTACGAGCAGTACTTC